This TCR beta chain was captured by sequencing in a study of tumor and adjacent non-tumor tissue in lung cancer. Whole-study context: The patients, roughly 10 men and about five women, were about 31 to 85 with stage I to III disease. The study, taken as a whole, reports: Tumor repertoires had a smaller top 100 clone share than normal lung.

RNA was extracted from bulk tissue without any cell sorting. The CDR3 consists of 15 residues. CDR1 is MNHNS, CDR2 SASEGT, per germline. Three rounds of nested PCR, following a modified ARM-PCR protocol, produced the TCRbeta library. TCRdb reprocessed the multiplex PCR reads with MiXCR, giving one entry per CDR3 protein. The sample lists roughly 81,000 distinct CDR3 sequences, under 70% seen once, with around 13% in the top ten. Notes on this clonotype: Its target is unknown. One end of the junction fails to match germline, which may point to a read error.

This TCR came from a woman aged 70-85 years with non-small cell lung cancer. The specimen was lung tumor tissue. The rearrangement links TRBV6-1 to TRBJ2-1; 9 positions agree with TRBD2. The CDR3 bases are TGTCCCAGCAGTGAATATACCCTAGCGGGGACTGAGCAGTTCTTC. As protein: CPSSEYTLAGTEQFF.